This TCR beta chain was recorded in a study of cytomegalovirus exposure and HLA in healthy donors. Study-level points and caveats: Follow-up analysis later connected one missense variant in DCLRE1C with trimming of TCR beta V- and J-genes.

PCR employed 60 Vbeta and 13 Jbeta primers. Produced via immunoSEQ multiplex PCR; TCRdb's table is partial and in-frame only. Among 95,000 to 110,000 clones listed, approximately 81% were seen once. The CDR3 contains 16 residues. Germline values: CDR1 SGHTA, CDR2 FQGTGA. V was pared by 2 bases and J by 8 bases, with 7 bases of the junction left unmatched. As concerns this clone: The target antigen is unknown.

This sequence joins TRBV7-3 and TRBJ1-6; TRBD1 matches 9 bases. This TCR was recovered from a man in his thirties or forties in good health and CMV-seronegative. Sequenced material: PBMCs. The CDR3: CASSLRQGVPDSPLHF. In nucleotides, the CDR3 is TGTGCCAGCAGCTTACGACAGGGGGTCCCCGATTCACCCCTCCACTTT. The whole variable domain, filled in from reference TRBV7-3 and TRBJ1-6, reads GAGVSQTPSNKVTEKGKYVELRCDPISGHTALYWYRQSLGQGPEFLIYFQGTGAADDSGLPNDRFFAVRPEGSVSTLKIQRTERGDSAVYLCASSLRQGVPDSPLHFGNGTRLTVT.